This T cell receptor beta chain stems from a study of response to subunit inactivated influenza vaccine. V lost 2 bases, J lost 0 bases, and 11 bases lay in between. This CDR3 is built from 16 residues. CDR1 SEHNR and CDR2 FQNEAQ come from the germline V gene (reference sequence). Ten or more counts support this clonotype. Its antigen remains unidentified. Study-level points and caveats: It was suggested by the authors that few new T cells are recruited by each seasonal influenza vaccination.

TCRdb reanalysed the RT-PCR reads using MiXCR and keeps one entry per CDR3 protein. Here the sample spans hundreds of thousands of distinct CDR3 sequences, around 25% being singletons. The sequence came from a man aged 50 to 59 who received an inactivated influenza vaccine. V usage is TRBV7-9 and J usage is TRBJ2-1, with a tentative D call TRBD2 (5 bases). Sequences were derived from CD4+ T cells sorted from PBMCs, sampled roughly 5 days after vaccination. The CDR3 protein is CASSLPTSSSYNEQFF. Written as DNA, the CDR3 is TGTGCCAGCAGCTTACCCACTAGTTCCTCCTACAATGAGCAGTTCTTC.